The T cell receptor (beta chain) described here comes from a study of OX40 agonist ivuxolimab in advanced cancers. Study context: Patient treatment consisted of intravenous ivuxolimab administration every 2 weeks at 0.01 to 10 mg/kg.

Study findings and constraints: CD8+ T cells showed, on average, more clonal expansion than CD4+ cells. Antigen specificity remained undetermined for the expanded peripheral T cells.

This CDR3 is 12 amino acids long. CDR1 is SQVTM and CDR2 is ANQGSEA in the germline V gene. Deletions cut 3 bases from V and 9 bases from J, with 12 bases between. Patients were excluded for autoimmune disease history or systemic immunosuppression. Produced via immunoSEQ multiplex PCR; TCRdb's table is partial and in-frame only. The table lists tens of thousands of clones, less than 85% of them singletons, with about 0.8% in the top ten. Notes on this clone: The antigen remains undetermined.

The sequences come from CD4+ or CD8+ T cells sorted from blood, collected in a trial of the OX40 agonist ivuxolimab. The chain uses TRBV29-1 and TRBJ2-4; tentatively, D is TRBD1 (6 bases). This clonotype was obtained from an adult with an advanced solid tumor such as melanoma, head and neck, liver or kidney cancer. The CDR3 nucleotides are TGCAGCGTTGAGGACAGACGGAGCATTCAGTACTTC. Protein product: CSVEDRRSIQYF.